Given below is one TCR beta chain in context. This record comes from a study of cytomegalovirus exposure and HLA in healthy donors. The J segment lost 0 bases and the V segment lost 2 bases, leaving 3 bases of the junction unmatched. The CDR3 contains 15 residues. CDR1 is MNHEY, CDR2 SVGAGI, per germline. PCR primers comprised 60 Vbeta and 13 Jbeta primers. Repertoires were generated with immunoSEQ multiplex PCR, while TCRdb's copy carries only in-frame clones and drops some. This sample carries under 200,000 clones, over 9.5% of them seen once, and the ten largest clones take roughly 7.7%. The genes are TRBV6-5 and TRBJ2-7, with 8 nucleotides matching TRBD2. Material for sequencing was PBMCs. This sequence originates from a man over 45 in good health and CMV-seropositive. The CDR3 here is CASSYGGGPSYEQYF. CDR3 bases: TGTGCCAGCAGTTACGGCGGGGGGCCCTCCTACGAGCAGTACTTC.